Reported below is one T cell receptor beta chain. Its specificity is not known. Looked up from germline, CDR1 is SGHRS and CDR2 is YFSETQ. V lost 4 bases to trimming and J lost 0 bases; unmatched junction nucleotides: 12. There are 17 residues in the CDR3. The source of the sample is a study of T cells in localized non-small cell lung cancer. Study-wide points: Highest T cell clonality was seen in uninvolved adjacent lung, surpassing that measured in tumor. Longer overall survival was associated with a higher density of T cells in the blood. Out of the top 100 tumor clones, a median approximately 50 were seen in adjacent lung.

Assay used: immunoSEQ multiplex PCR; TCRdb lists only in-frame clones, some missing. This table holds roughly 50,000 clones, more than 85% found once. The sequence derives from a man between 40 and 75 years old with stage I lung adenocarcinoma. The rearrangement joins TRBV5-1 to TRBJ2-5, with 7 bases that match TRBD1. The sample in question was peripheral blood, obtained before any cancer treatment. Written as DNA, the CDR3 is TGCGCCAGCAGCCCAACGCCGAAGGGGGCGGACCAAGAGACCCAGTACTTC. It is translated as CASSPTPKGADQETQYF. The variable domain in full, with the rest retrieved from reference TRBV5-1 and TRBJ2-5, is KAGVTQTPRYLIKTRGQQVTLSCSPISGHRSVSWYQQTPGQGLQFLFEYFSETQRNKGNFPGRFSGRQFSNSRSEMNVSTLELGDSALYLCASSPTPKGADQETQYFGPGTRLLVL.